This T cell receptor beta chain is from a study of blood T cell repertoires in COVID-19. Study at large: Sources were T cells, B-cell-depleted T cells, or PBMCs; the material itself was cDNA or gDNA.

CDR1 LGHNA and CDR2 YSLEER come from the germline V gene. The CDR3 is 17 amino acids. V dropped 3 bases and J dropped 5; count of bases not matched to a gene: 10. In the original workflow: Scientists estimated how many nucleated cells there were by amplifying reference gene primers. Generated by immunoSEQ multiplex PCR, the TCRdb table keeps only in-frame clones and is missing some. That table supplies the V and J calls and clone size; D and trimming were determined from the DNA. The table shows 95,000 to 150,000 clones, with just under 80% occurring only once. Sequenced input: peripheral blood. The chain has TRBV4-3 and TRBJ1-5; 10 bases match TRBD1. The sequence was collected from a man aged 60 to 75 with active or convalescent COVID-19. CDR3 DNA: TGCGCCAGCAGCCAGCGACAGGGGGCGAGTGTCGATCAGCCCCAGCATTTT. This gives the protein CASSQRQGASVDQPQHF.